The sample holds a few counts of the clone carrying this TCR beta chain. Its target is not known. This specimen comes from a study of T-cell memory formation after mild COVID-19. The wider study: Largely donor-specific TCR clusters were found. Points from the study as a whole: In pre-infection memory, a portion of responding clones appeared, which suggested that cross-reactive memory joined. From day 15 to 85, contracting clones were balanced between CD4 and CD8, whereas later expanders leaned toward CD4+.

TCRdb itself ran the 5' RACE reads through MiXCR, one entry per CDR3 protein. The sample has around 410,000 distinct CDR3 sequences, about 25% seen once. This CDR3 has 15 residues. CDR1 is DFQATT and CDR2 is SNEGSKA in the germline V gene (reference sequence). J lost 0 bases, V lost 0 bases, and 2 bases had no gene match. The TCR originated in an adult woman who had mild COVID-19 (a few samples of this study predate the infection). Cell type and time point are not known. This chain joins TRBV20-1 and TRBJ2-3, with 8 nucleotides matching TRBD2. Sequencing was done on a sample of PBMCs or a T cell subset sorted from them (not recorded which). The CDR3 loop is CSARDTGGSTDTQYF. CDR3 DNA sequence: TGCAGTGCTAGAGATACGGGGGGGAGCACAGATACGCAGTATTTT.